This TCR beta chain originates from a study of OX40 agonist ivuxolimab in advanced cancers. Profiling relied on immunoSEQ multiplex PCR, and the TCRdb table lists in-frame clones only, not all of them. Here the sample spans fewer than 80,000 clones, around 90% being singletons. The CDR3 is 18 residues long. The germline gives CDR1 LNHNV, CDR2 YYDKDF (reference sequence). V was clipped by 0 bases and J by 0 bases; unmatched bases: 9. V is TRBV15 and J is TRBJ2-3; 7 nucleotides agree with TRBD1. The sequencing here drew on CD4+ or CD8+ T cells sorted from blood, taken in a trial of the OX40 agonist ivuxolimab. The receptor's source is an adult with an advanced solid tumor such as melanoma, head and neck, liver or kidney cancer. CDR3 bases: TGTGCCACCAGCAGAGATTCGGTTGCAGGGGGAAGCACAGATACGCAGTATTTT. It codes for CATSRDSVAGGSTDTQYF.